This T cell receptor beta chain came from a study of blood T cell repertoires in COVID-19 (TCRdb year 2020). Context from the whole study: The collaborator samples originated in the United States, Italy and Spain and spanned the acute and convalescent phases of COVID-19. The prospective study material was composed of cDNA or gDNA derived from T cells, B-cell-depleted T cells, or PBMCs. Deeply sampled blood TCRbeta repertoires from subjects exposed to, actively infected with, or recovered from COVID-19 were included in the dataset. The repertoires were made available in a free public database intended to serve as a resource for research on the immune response to SARS-CoV-2. The samples were drawn from two sources: the first 160 participants of the ongoing ImmuneRACE study, and 1,000 to 1,500 subjects contributed by 6 global collaborators. Nearly every sample came with metadata listing a de-identified subject ID, COVID-19 status, age in years and sex. Where HLA class I and class II types were available, the types were taken from metadata supplied by the sample provider, not from assay-based typing. What the work shows at the level of the full study, not this receptor alone: How much clinical and demographic metadata was included differed by source and by participant, and the metadata was provided uncurated.

A word on this clone: No cognate antigen has been identified for it. Base qualities are not recorded, but no much larger clone differs from it by a single base.

Including the terminal cysteine and phenylalanine, the CDR3 comprises 13 residues. The DNA shown is the 39-base CDR3, in frame from base 1. V is clipped by 8 bases and J by 4 bases, and the sequence between their germline boundaries is 14 bases long. The germline V gene sets CDR1 to MNHEY and CDR2 to SVGAGI. Enrolling through a virtual design, the prospective study's participants ranged in age from roughly 18 to 95 years and lived across around 25 United States geographic areas. Cohort assignment in the prospective study relied on participant-reported clinical history from a screening survey and a study questionnaire. Recovered participants in ImmuneRACE Cohort 3 were defined as having two consecutive negative NP/OP PCR tests, clearance from a healthcare professional, or resolution of symptoms. Each participant in the prospective study had whole blood, serum and a nasopharyngeal or oropharyngeal swab collected by mobile phlebotomists. Prospective study participants could optionally give additional blood draws and questionnaires over a roughly 2-month period. Blood samples from the prospective study were shipped frozen or at room temperature prior to DNA extraction.

TCRbeta CDR3 regions were amplified from genomic DNA using the immunoSEQ Assay, a bias-controlled multiplex PCR. For the original study's pipeline: The number of nucleated cells in each sample was estimated from the amplification of reference gene primers within the assay. Sequence reads were collapsed and filtered to measure the absolute abundance of every unique TCRbeta CDR3 rearrangement. For each sample, productive Simpson clonality was calculated by taking the square root of Simpson's diversity index across productive rearrangements. The table comes from immuneACCESS by way of TCRdb, which keeps in-frame sequences with V and J called. Part of the clones is missing from these tables; in studies checked, under half for an unresolved V gene and the rest for unknown reasons. That table furnishes V, J and clone size, whereas the DNA furnished D and trimming. The sample records approximately 150,000 clones, roughly 84% of which are singletons. The leading ten clones occupy about 8.6% of the sample.

The source material was PBMCs or T cells enriched from blood (not recorded which). The receptor's source is a woman between 50 and 59 years old who had recovered from COVID-19. The rearranged segments are TRBV6-5 and TRBJ1-2, with no reliable assignment of the D segment. The bases read TGTGCCAGCCATCCTCCAGGCCTCTATGGCTACACCTTC. This yields the protein CASHPPGLYGYTF.